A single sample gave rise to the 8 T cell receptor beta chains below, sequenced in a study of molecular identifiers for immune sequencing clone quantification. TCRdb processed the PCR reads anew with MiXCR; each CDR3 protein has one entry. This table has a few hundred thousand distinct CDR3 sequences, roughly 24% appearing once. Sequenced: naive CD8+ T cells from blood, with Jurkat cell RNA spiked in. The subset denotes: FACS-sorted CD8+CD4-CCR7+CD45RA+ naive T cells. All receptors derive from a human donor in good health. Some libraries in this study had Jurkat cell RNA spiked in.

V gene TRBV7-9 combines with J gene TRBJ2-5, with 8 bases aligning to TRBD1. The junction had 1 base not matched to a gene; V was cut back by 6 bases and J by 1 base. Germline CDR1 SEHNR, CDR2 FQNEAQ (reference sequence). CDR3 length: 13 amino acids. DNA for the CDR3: TGTGCCAGCAGGGACAGGGTCCAAGAGACCCAGTACTTC. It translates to CASRDRVQETQYF. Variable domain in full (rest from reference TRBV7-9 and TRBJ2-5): DTGVSQNPRHKITKRGQNVTFRCDPISEHNRLYWYRQTLGQGPEFLTYFQNEAQLEKSRLLSDRFSAERPKGSFSTLEIQRTEQGDSAMYLCASRDRVQETQYFGPGTRLLVL.

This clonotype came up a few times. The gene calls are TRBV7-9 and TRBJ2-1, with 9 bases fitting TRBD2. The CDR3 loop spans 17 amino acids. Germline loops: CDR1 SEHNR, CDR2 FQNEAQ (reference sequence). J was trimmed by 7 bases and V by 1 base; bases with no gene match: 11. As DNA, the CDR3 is TGTGCCAGCAGCTTAGAGGAGGGCGGGGGGGCCTGGAATGAGCAGTTCTTC. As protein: CASSLEEGGGAWNEQFF.

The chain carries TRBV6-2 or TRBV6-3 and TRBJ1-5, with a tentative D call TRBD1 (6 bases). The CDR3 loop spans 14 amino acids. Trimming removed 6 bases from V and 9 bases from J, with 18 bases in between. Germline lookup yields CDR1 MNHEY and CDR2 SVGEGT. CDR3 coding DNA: TGTGCCAGCAGCGAGACCCTTACAGGGAGGCCCCAGCATTTT. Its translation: CASSETLTGRPQHF.

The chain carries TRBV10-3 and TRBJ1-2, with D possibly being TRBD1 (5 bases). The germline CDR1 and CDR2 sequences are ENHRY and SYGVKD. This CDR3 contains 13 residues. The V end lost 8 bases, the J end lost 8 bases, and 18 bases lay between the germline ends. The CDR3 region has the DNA TGTGCCATCCTCGTCGGGTCTTCAGGGGGCTACACCTTC. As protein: CAILVGSSGGYTF.

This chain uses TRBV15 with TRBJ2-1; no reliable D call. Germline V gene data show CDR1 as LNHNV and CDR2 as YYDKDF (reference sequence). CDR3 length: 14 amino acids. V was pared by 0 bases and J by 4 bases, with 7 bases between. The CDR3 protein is CATSRDLGYNEQFF. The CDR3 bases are TGTGCCACCAGCAGAGATTTAGGGTACAATGAGCAGTTCTTC.

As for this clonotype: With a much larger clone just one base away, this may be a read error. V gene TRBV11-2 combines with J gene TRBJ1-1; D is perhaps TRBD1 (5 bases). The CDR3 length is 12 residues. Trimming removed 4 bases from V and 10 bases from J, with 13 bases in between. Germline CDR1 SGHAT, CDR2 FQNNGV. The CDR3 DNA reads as TGTGCCAGCAGCTCTTCAGGGTATATAGCTTTCTTT. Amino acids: CASSSSGYIAFF.

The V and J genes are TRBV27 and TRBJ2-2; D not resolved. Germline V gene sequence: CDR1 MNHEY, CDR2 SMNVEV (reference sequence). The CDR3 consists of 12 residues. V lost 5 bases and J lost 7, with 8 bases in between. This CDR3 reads CASSPAYGELFF. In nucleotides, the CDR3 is TGTGCCAGCAGTCCCGCTTACGGGGAGCTGTTTTTT.

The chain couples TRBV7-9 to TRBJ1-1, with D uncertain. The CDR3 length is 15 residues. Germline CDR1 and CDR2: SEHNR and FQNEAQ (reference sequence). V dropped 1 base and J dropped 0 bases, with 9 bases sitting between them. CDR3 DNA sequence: TGTGCCAGCAGCTTAGTGGCAGGAGTGAACACTGAAGCTTTCTTT. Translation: CASSLVAGVNTEAFF.